These 5 T cell receptor beta chains share one sample of origin, sequenced in a study of radiotherapy plus CTLA-4 blockade in lung cancer. Clones were sequenced by immunoSEQ multiplex PCR, and TCRdb holds only the in-frame ones, with some missing. Of 85,000 to 130,000 clones listed, more than 75% are singletons. The input for sequencing was peripheral blood, taken from a patient treated with radiotherapy plus ipilimumab. Receptor source: a human donor with non-small cell lung cancer that progressed on radiotherapy plus ipilimumab. Some clones in this sample may be carry-over from other donors' samples.

The rearrangement uses TRBV5-1 and TRBJ2-1; D assignment may be TRBD1 or TRBD2 (5 bases each). Trimming removed 4 bases from V and 2 bases from J, with 19 bases in between. The length of the CDR3 is 17 residues. Germline CDR1 reads SGHRS; CDR2 reads YFSETQ. The CDR3: CASSPRWGSKAYNEQFF. The CDR3 nucleotides are TGCGCCAGCAGCCCCCGGTGGGGGTCTAAAGCCTACAATGAGCAGTTCTTC.

The V call is TRBV5-1, the J call TRBJ1-2; the D gene is possibly TRBD1 (6 bases). The V end lost 4 bases, the J end lost 5 bases, and 15 bases lay between the germline ends. This CDR3 has 14 residues. Germline CDR1 reads SGHRS; CDR2 reads YFSETQ. The CDR3 protein is CASSVQQGGYGYTF. DNA for the CDR3: TGCGCCAGCAGCGTGCAACAGGGAGGATATGGCTACACCTTC.

The V and J genes are TRBV21-1 and TRBJ2-2; the table's D call, TRBD1, was not checked against the DNA. TRBV21-1 is reported as a pseudogene. The CDR3 consists of 18 residues. The CDR3 coding sequence is TGTGCCAGCAGCAAAGGGAAGCAGGGGGCATACAATTTAGGGGAGCTGTTTTTT. This gives the protein CASSKGKQGAYNLGELFF.

This clone has only a few counts. The rearrangement joins TRBV5-4 to TRBJ1-1; 10 positions agree with TRBD1. Trimming at V came to 4 bases and at J to 6 bases, leaving 6 bases not matched to a gene. CDR1 is SGHNT and CDR2 is YYREEE in the germline V gene (reference sequence). This CDR3 spans 14 amino acids. The CDR3 coding sequence is TGTGCCAGCAGCCCAATCGGACAGGGGGCTGAAGCTTTCTTT. Residues: CASSPIGQGAEAFF. The variable domain in full, completed from reference TRBV5-4 and TRBJ1-1, reads ETGVTQSPTHLIKTRGQQVTLRCSSQSGHNTVSWYQQALGQGPQFIFQYYREEENGRGNFPPRFSGLQFPNYSSELNVNALELDDSALYLCASSPIGQGAEAFFGQGTRLTVV.

J is TRBJ1-4 and V is TRBV2, with 9 nucleotides matching TRBD1. This CDR3 comprises 18 residues. V gave up 4 bases and J gave up 0 bases; unmatched junction bases: 9. CDR1 and CDR2 (germline): SNHLY, FYNNEI. The CDR3 protein is CASSGDRVLDTTNEKLFF. CDR3 sequence (DNA): TGTGCCAGCAGTGGGGACAGGGTACTAGACACAACTAATGAAAAACTGTTTTTT.